These 18 T cell receptor beta chains originate from one sample sequenced in a study of cytomegalovirus exposure and HLA in healthy donors. PCR used 60 Vbeta primers and 13 Jbeta primers. Assay: immunoSEQ multiplex PCR; the TCRdb copy retains only in-frame clones and omits some. The sample has about 160,000 clones; around 79% are singletons. The sequencing sample was made of PBMCs. The receptors come from a male donor in good health and CMV-seropositive.

This chain joins TRBV18 and TRBJ1-5, with TRBD1 identical over 9 bases. This CDR3 has 18 amino acids. Trimming at V came to 3 bases and at J to 3 bases, leaving 12 bases not matched to a gene. In germline, CDR1 is KGHSH, CDR2 LQKENI. DNA for the CDR3: TGTGCCAGCTCACCTTCCCCCAGGACAGGGGTCCACAATCAGCCCCAGCATTTT. Translated: CASSPSPRTGVHNQPQHF.

This sequence joins TRBV6-1 and TRBJ2-1; 7 nucleotides line up with TRBD1. CDR3 length equals 14 residues. The V segment lost 8 bases and the J segment 6 bases; nucleotides outside the gene matches: 10. Germline values: CDR1 MNHNS, CDR2 SASEGT. CDR3 bases: TGTGCCAGCTGGCAGCCGGGACAGCGCAATGAGCAGTTCTTC. This sequence encodes CASWQPGQRNEQFF.

J is TRBJ2-3 and V is TRBV18, with 7 bases that match TRBD2. J gave up 4 bases and V 6 bases, and 22 bases lay outside the gene matches. CDR1 and CDR2 (germline): KGHSH, LQKENI. This CDR3 contains 19 residues. CDR3 residues: CASSLYSDIAGMQADTQYF. The CDR3 region has the DNA TGTGCCAGCTCTCTCTATTCGGATATAGCGGGCATGCAGGCAGATACGCAGTATTTT.

J is TRBJ2-5 and V is TRBV6-5; tentatively, D is TRBD1 (7 bases). The CDR3 covers 12 residues. Germline CDR1 and CDR2: MNHEY and SVGAGI. Trimming cost V 6 bases and J 4 bases, with 9 bases left between them. DNA of the CDR3: TGTGCCAGCAGGCAGGGGGGAGAGACCCAGTACTTC. This translates into CASRQGGETQYF.

This chain connects TRBV5-1 to TRBJ1-1; D might be TRBD1 (6 bases). CDR1 is SGHRS, CDR2 YFSETQ, per germline. V was clipped by 4 bases and J by 5 bases, with 24 bases between them. The CDR3 consists of 17 residues. The CDR3 region is CASSPTVFKGVRTEAFF. Written as DNA, the CDR3 is TGCGCCAGCAGCCCAACGGTTTTTAAGGGGGTGAGAACTGAAGCTTTCTTT.

The table lists this clone with a few counts. The chain combines TRBV5-1 with TRBJ2-2, with D perhaps matching TRBD2 (6 bases). Germline CDR1 is SGHRS and CDR2 is YFSETQ. V dropped 0 bases and J dropped 1 base, with 10 bases sitting between them. CDR3 size: 16 residues. The DNA for the CDR3 is TGCGCCAGCAGCTTGGTGCGGGGTGGGAACACCGGGGAGCTGTTTTTT. Encoded protein: CASSLVRGGNTGELFF.

The chain links TRBV7-2 to TRBJ1-3, with D possibly being TRBD1 (5 bases). V was shortened by 3 bases and J by 6 bases, with 12 bases between the two germline ends. Germline CDR1 reads SGHTA; CDR2 reads FQGNSA. The CDR3 covers 14 residues. CDR3 protein: CASSFGGGENTIYF. CDR3 DNA: TGTGCCAGCAGCTTTGGCGGGGGAGAAAACACCATATATTTT.

This chain uses TRBV2 with TRBJ2-7; D perhaps matches TRBD2 (6 bases). V lost 4 bases, J lost 6 bases, and 16 bases lay in between. This CDR3 has 14 residues. Germline CDR1 SNHLY, CDR2 FYNNEI. The DNA of the CDR3 is TGTGCCAGCAGTGCGGGACTTCTTGGAGGCGAGCAGTACTTC. Translated: CASSAGLLGGEQYF.

The chain uses TRBV5-6 and TRBJ2-5, with 11 bases aligning to TRBD2. Per germline, CDR1 SGHDT and CDR2 YYEEEE. J was trimmed by 1 base and V by 4 bases; bases with no gene match: 6. CDR3 size: 16 residues. The CDR3 spells CASSIRTSGFQETQYF. The CDR3 DNA reads TGTGCCAGCAGCATCCGGACTAGCGGGTTCCAAGAGACCCAGTACTTC. The whole variable domain, filled in from reference TRBV5-6 and TRBJ2-5, reads DAGVTQSPTHLIKTRGQQVTLRCSPKSGHDTVSWYQQALGQGPQFIFQYYEEEERQRGNFPDRFSGHQFPNYSSELNVNALLLGDSALYLCASSIRTSGFQETQYFGPGTRLLVL.

The rearrangement links TRBV9 to TRBJ1-1, with D maybe TRBD1 (5 bases). The V gene lost 2 bases and the J gene lost 10 bases, with 15 bases spanning the gap. The CDR3 has 13 amino acids. From germline, CDR1 is SGDLS and CDR2 YYNGEE. CDR3 nucleotide sequence: TGTGCCAGCAGCGTTTCGCTAGGGGAGGGAGCTTTCTTT. This sequence encodes CASSVSLGEGAFF.

The rearrangement uses TRBV2 and TRBJ1-6; 7 bases are shared with TRBD1. The CDR3 covers 12 residues. Germline trimming cut 8 bases from V and 10 bases from J; bases unmatched to any gene: 5. Germline V gene lookup returns CDR1 SNHLY and CDR2 FYNNEI. CDR3 residues: CASETGSSPLHF. DNA of the CDR3: TGTGCCAGCGAGACAGGGTCCTCACCCCTCCACTTT.

CDR3 loop: CAWNLNSDQPQHF. CDR3 sequence (DNA): TGTGCCTGGAACCTTAACTCGGATCAGCCCCAGCATTTT. The V and J genes are TRBV30 and TRBJ1-5; no clear D. This CDR3 region has 13 residues. Per germline, CDR1 GTSNPN and CDR2 SVGIG (reference sequence). V was trimmed by 4 bases and J by 5 bases, leaving 12 bases between them.

This clone was seen a handful of times. This chain connects TRBV6-1 to TRBJ2-7; TRBD2 is a possible D gene (5 bases). The CDR3 totals 14 residues. Per the germline V gene, CDR1 is MNHNS and CDR2 is SASEGT. Trimming stripped 3 bases from V and 1 base from J, with 10 bases between. CDR3 region: CASSEGAESYEQYF. The CDR3 bases are TGTGCCAGCAGTGAGGGAGCCGAATCCTACGAGCAGTACTTC.

Only one count was recorded for this clone. The J gene is TRBJ2-1, the V gene TRBV19; 11 bases align to TRBD1. CDR1 is LNHDA, CDR2 SQIVND, per germline (reference sequence). With V trimmed by 7 bases and J by 3 bases, 2 bases remained unmatched. This CDR3 region has 14 residues. CDR3 sequence reads: CASTGTGGYNEQFF. Written as DNA, the CDR3 is TGTGCCAGTACCGGGACAGGGGGCTACAATGAGCAGTTCTTC.

The chain recombines TRBV27 with TRBJ1-5; 9 bases are shared with TRBD1. The CDR3 is 15 amino acids. Germline CDR1 is MNHEY and CDR2 is SMNVEV (reference sequence). V was clipped by 6 bases and J by 2 bases; unmatched bases: 5. The CDR3, as DNA: TGTGCCAGCAGCCAAGGGGACAGGGGCAATCAGCCCCAGCATTTT. Protein product: CASSQGDRGNQPQHF.

This chain joins TRBV5-4 and TRBJ1-1, with D unclear. V lost 4 bases and J 3 bases, leaving 7 bases between the germline ends. CDR3 length: 12 residues. Germline CDR1 SGHNT, CDR2 YYREEE (reference sequence). The CDR3: CASSKRDTEAFF. In nucleotides, the CDR3 is TGTGCCAGCAGCAAGAGGGACACTGAAGCTTTCTTT. The variable domain in full, with the rest retrieved from reference TRBV5-4 and TRBJ1-1, is ETGVTQSPTHLIKTRGQQVTLRCSSQSGHNTVSWYQQALGQGPQFIFQYYREEENGRGNFPPRFSGLQFPNYSSELNVNALELDDSALYLCASSKRDTEAFFGQGTRLTVV.

This clone was counted a few times. This chain joins TRBV18 and TRBJ1-1, with 8 positions matching TRBD1. CDR1 is KGHSH, CDR2 LQKENI, per germline. The CDR3 totals 15 residues. Germline trimming cut 6 bases from V and 3 bases from J; bases unmatched to any gene: 9. In DNA, the CDR3 is TGTGCCAGCTCCCCCTGGACAGGGATGGACACTGAAGCTTTCTTT. Translated, it gives CASSPWTGMDTEAFF. The full variable domain, completed using reference TRBV18 and TRBJ1-1, is NAGVMQNPRHLVRRRGQEARLRCSPMKGHSHVYWYRQLPEEGLKFMVYLQKENIIDESGMPKERFSAEFPKEGPSILRIQQVVRGDSAAYFCASSPWTGMDTEAFFGQGTRLTVV.

The chain carries TRBV19 and TRBJ2-7, with D possibly being TRBD1 (5 bases). The CDR3 contains 12 residues. V was cut by 5 bases and J by 6 bases, with 11 bases left in between. In germline, CDR1 is LNHDA, CDR2 SQIVND (reference sequence). CDR3 sequence reads: CASSWGRGEQYF. For the CDR3, the DNA is TGTGCCAGTAGTTGGGGAAGGGGCGAGCAGTACTTC.